This passage covers 16 T cell receptor beta chains from one sample sequenced in a study of T cells after somatic rescue of genetic block. This table comes from immunoSEQ multiplex PCR, and its TCRdb copy is limited to in-frame clones, with some not included. The sample has tens of thousands of clones; approximately 90% are singletons. The sample comprised peripheral blood mononuclear cells (PBMCs). The receptors stem from a woman between 18 and 29 years old.

The V gene is TRBV7-8, the J gene TRBJ1-2; 8 nucleotides match TRBD1. The length of the CDR3 is 19 residues. The germline V gene encodes CDR1 SGHVS and CDR2 FQNEAQ. Trimming removed 5 bases from V and 2 bases from J; junction bases left unmatched: 19. CDR3 bases: TGTGCCAGCAGCCCCAGCCTCCGGACAGGGCAATTAAAAAACTATGGCTACACCTTC. This encodes CASSPSLRTGQLKNYGYTF.

The chain carries TRBV6-5 and TRBJ1-5, with D tentatively TRBD1 (5 bases). The CDR3 covers 14 residues. V was cut by 6 bases and J by 3 bases, with 12 bases left in between. From germline, CDR1 is MNHEY and CDR2 SVGAGI. DNA for the CDR3: TGTGCCAGCAGCCGAACGGGGGTCAATCAGCCCCAGCATTTT. Translating it yields CASSRTGVNQPQHF.

The chain recombines TRBV28 with TRBJ2-7, with no clear D. V lost 5 bases and J 3 bases, leaving 11 bases between the germline ends. Germline CDR1 is MDHEN and CDR2 is SYDVKM. The CDR3 has 13 amino acids. CDR3 in amino acids: CASSEARHYEQYF. The DNA for the CDR3 is TGTGCCAGCAGTGAGGCCAGGCACTACGAGCAGTACTTC.

The chain couples TRBV7-9 to TRBJ2-7; 11 bases line up with TRBD2. Germline loops: CDR1 SEHNR, CDR2 FQNEAQ (reference sequence). CDR3 length: 17 amino acids. Trimming at V came to 1 base and at J to 4 bases, leaving 9 bases not matched to a gene. CDR3 protein: CASSLGLAGGAVYEQYF. The CDR3 DNA follows: TGTGCCAGCAGCTTAGGCCTAGCGGGAGGTGCGGTATACGAGCAGTACTTC. Filled out from reference TRBV7-9 and TRBJ2-7, the complete variable domain reads DTGVSQNPRHKITKRGQNVTFRCDPISEHNRLYWYRQTLGQGPEFLTYFQNEAQLEKSRLLSDRFSAERPKGSFSTLEIQRTEQGDSAMYLCASSLGLAGGAVYEQYFGPGTRLTVT.

This chain connects TRBV6-5 to TRBJ2-3; TRBD2 matches 9 bases. The V gene's germline CDR1 is MNHEY and CDR2 SVGAGI. J was trimmed by 6 bases and V by 4 bases; bases with no gene match: 5. The CDR3 runs 14 residues. The CDR3 region has the DNA TGTGCCAGCAGTTCCGGGACTAGCCCCGATACGCAGTATTTT. Its translation: CASSSGTSPDTQYF.

The CDR3 nucleotides are TGTGCCAGCAGCTCTGCCGGCCCACTTAACTATGGCTACACCTTC. It yields the protein CASSSAGPLNYGYTF. The chain links TRBV7-8 to TRBJ1-2; D not resolved. This CDR3 is 15 amino acids long. Trimming took off 4 bases at V and 1 base at J, with 13 bases between the two ends. Per germline, CDR1 SGHVS and CDR2 FQNEAQ. Using reference TRBV7-8 and TRBJ1-2 for the parts outside the CDR3, the full variable domain is GAGVSQSPRYKVAKRGQDVALRCDPISGHVSLFWYQQALGQGPEFLTYFQNEAQLDKSGLPSDRFFAERPEGSVSTLKIQRTQQEDSAVYLCASSSAGPLNYGYTFGSGTRLTVV.

V is TRBV7-9 and J is TRBJ2-5; the D gene is possibly TRBD2 (5 bases). V was pared by 3 bases and J by 5 bases, with 13 bases between. CDR1 and CDR2 (germline): SEHNR, FQNEAQ (reference sequence). The CDR3 is 14 amino acids. The CDR3 DNA reads as TGTGCCAGCAGCTTGGGTGGAGGTGGGGAGACCCAGTACTTC. Translating gives CASSLGGGGETQYF.

The rearrangement uses TRBV7-6 and TRBJ1-3, with D hard to call. Trimming left V 5 bases short and J 2 bases short, with 7 bases between. From germline, CDR1 is SGHVS and CDR2 FNYEAQ. This CDR3 is 13 amino acids long. For the CDR3, the DNA is TGTGCCAGCAGCCACCGGACTGGAAACACCATATATTTT. Its protein product is CASSHRTGNTIYF. The whole variable domain, remainder taken from reference TRBV7-6 and TRBJ1-3, is GAGVSQSPRYKVTKRGQDVALRCDPISGHVSLYWYRQALGQGPEFLTYFNYEAQQDKSGLPNDRFSAERPEGSISTLTIQRTEQRDSAMYRCASSHRTGNTIYFGEGSWLTVV.

The chain carries TRBV15 and TRBJ2-4; 8 nucleotides line up with TRBD1. Trimming removed 3 bases from V and 6 bases from J; junction bases left unmatched: 10. The V gene's germline CDR1 is LNHNV and CDR2 YYDKDF (reference sequence). CDR3 length: 16 residues. The CDR3 spells CATSRSRGREGNIQYF. In DNA, the CDR3 is TGTGCCACCAGCAGGTCCAGGGGGCGCGAGGGAAACATTCAGTACTTC.

This CDR3 reads CASSVDGRGDNEQFF. CDR3 bases: TGTGCCAGCAGCGTTGACGGGAGGGGGGACAATGAGCAGTTCTTC. This chain connects TRBV28 to TRBJ2-1, with 8 bases aligning to TRBD2. Trimming removed 6 bases from V and 5 bases from J; junction bases left unmatched: 9. The length of the CDR3 is 15 residues. Germline V gene data show CDR1 as MDHEN and CDR2 as SYDVKM. Filled out from reference TRBV28 and TRBJ2-1, the complete variable domain reads DVKVTQSSRYLVKRTGEKVFLECVQDMDHENMFWYRQDPGLGLRLIYFSYDVKMKEKGDIPEGYSVSREKKERFSLILESASTNQTSMYLCASSVDGRGDNEQFFGPGTRLTVL.

The sample holds one count of this clone. The DNA is left out, because the CDR3 cannot be placed on it with certainty; the CDR3 is given as TCRdb lists it. The V call is TRBV21-1, the J call TRBJ2-3; TRBD2 was called by the table and not checked on the DNA. TRBV21-1 is labeled a pseudogene. The CDR3 length is 19 residues, termini included. CDR3 amino acids: CASSPGEVGPGTSTDTQYF.

The J gene is TRBJ2-5, the V gene TRBV12-5; D may be TRBD1 or TRBD2 (5 bases each). Germline CDR1 and CDR2: LGHNT and FRNRAP. The CDR3 consists of 12 residues. Trimming took 2 bases from V and 10 from J, leaving 11 bases between them. CDR3: CASGLTPGGQYF. CDR3 nucleotide sequence: TGTGCTAGTGGTTTGACTCCTGGGGGCCAGTACTTC. Complete variable domain (other parts from reference TRBV12-5 and TRBJ2-5): DARVTQTPRHKVTEMGQEVTMRCQPILGHNTVFWYRQTMMQGLELLAYFRNRAPLDDSGMPKDRFSAEMPDATLATLKIQPSEPRDSAVYFCASGLTPGGQYFGPGTRLLVL.

The CDR3 region has the DNA TGTGCCAGCCAGGGGATGTCCTACGAGCAGTACTTC. Encoded protein: CASQGMSYEQYF. This chain links TRBV2 with TRBJ2-7; D perhaps matches TRBD1 (6 bases). This CDR3 spans 12 amino acids. CDR1 and CDR2 (germline): SNHLY, FYNNEI. V dropped 8 bases and J dropped 1 base, with 9 bases sitting between them.

The V gene is TRBV6-6, the J gene TRBJ2-1, with 14 bases matching TRBD2. CDR1 and CDR2 (germline): MNHNY, SVGAGI (reference sequence). The CDR3 totals 16 residues. V shed 6 bases, J shed 9 bases, and the junction held 10 bases outside the gene matches. CDR3 DNA: TGTGCCAGCAGATCCGGGACTAGCGGGAGAGGGGGTGAGCAGTTCTTC. It specifies CASRSGTSGRGGEQFF.

The chain combines TRBV9 with TRBJ2-1; 11 nucleotides line up with TRBD2. Germline CDR1 is SGDLS and CDR2 is YYNGEE. The CDR3 extends over 15 amino acids. Trimming cost V 2 bases and J 4 bases; bases outside gene matches: 2. CDR3 nucleotide sequence: TGTGCCAGCAGCGTGGGACTAGCGGAGTACAATGAGCAGTTCTTC. This codes for CASSVGLAEYNEQFF.

The J gene is TRBJ2-5, the V gene TRBV28; D tentatively fits TRBD1 or TRBD2 (5 bases each). CDR1 and CDR2 (germline): MDHEN, SYDVKM. The CDR3 is 15 residues long. Trimming took 5 bases from V and 7 from J, leaving 20 bases between them. The CDR3, as DNA: TGTGCCAGCAGTCCCATGGGACGCTCAATGGGGACCCAGTACTTC. It specifies CASSPMGRSMGTQYF. Full variable domain (missing parts from reference TRBV28 and TRBJ2-5): DVKVTQSSRYLVKRTGEKVFLECVQDMDHENMFWYRQDPGLGLRLIYFSYDVKMKEKGDIPEGYSVSREKKERFSLILESASTNQTSMYLCASSPMGRSMGTQYFGPGTRLLVL.